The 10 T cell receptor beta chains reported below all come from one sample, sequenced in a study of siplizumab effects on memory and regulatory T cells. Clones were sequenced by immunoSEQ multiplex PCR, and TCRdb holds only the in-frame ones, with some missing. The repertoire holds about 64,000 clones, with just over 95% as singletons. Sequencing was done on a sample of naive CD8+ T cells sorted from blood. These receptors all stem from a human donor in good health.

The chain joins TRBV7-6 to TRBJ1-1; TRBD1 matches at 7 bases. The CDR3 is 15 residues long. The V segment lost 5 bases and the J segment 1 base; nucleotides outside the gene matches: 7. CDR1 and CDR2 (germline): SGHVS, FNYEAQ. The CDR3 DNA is TGTGCCAGCAGCACAACAGGGGTGGGGAACACTGAAGCTTTCTTT. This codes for CASSTTGVGNTEAFF.

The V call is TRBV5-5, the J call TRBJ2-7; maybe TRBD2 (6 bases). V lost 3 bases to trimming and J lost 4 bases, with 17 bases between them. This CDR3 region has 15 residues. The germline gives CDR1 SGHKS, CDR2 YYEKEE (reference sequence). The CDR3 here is CASSSPGVGMYEQYF. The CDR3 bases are TGTGCCAGCAGCTCCCCGGGGGTGGGTATGTACGAGCAGTACTTC.

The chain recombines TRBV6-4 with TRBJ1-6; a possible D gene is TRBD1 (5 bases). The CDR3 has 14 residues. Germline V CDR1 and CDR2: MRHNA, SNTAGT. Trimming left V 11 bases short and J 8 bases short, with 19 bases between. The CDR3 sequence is CARFSAGGDSPLHF. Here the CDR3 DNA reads TGTGCCCGATTTAGTGCGGGGGGGGATTCACCCCTCCACTTT.

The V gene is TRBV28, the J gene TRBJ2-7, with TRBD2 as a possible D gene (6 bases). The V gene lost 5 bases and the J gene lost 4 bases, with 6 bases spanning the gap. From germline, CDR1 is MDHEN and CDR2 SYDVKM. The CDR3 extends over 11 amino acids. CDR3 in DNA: TGTGCCAGCAGTCGGGGGTACGAGCAGTACTTC. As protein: CASSRGYEQYF.

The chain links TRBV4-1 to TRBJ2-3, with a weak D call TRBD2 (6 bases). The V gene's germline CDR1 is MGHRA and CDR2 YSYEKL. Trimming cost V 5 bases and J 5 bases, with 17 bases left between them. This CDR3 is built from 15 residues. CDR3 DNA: TGCGCCAGCAGCGAATCCTCCCTCGGGGGAGATACGCAGTATTTT. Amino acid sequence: CASSESSLGGDTQYF.

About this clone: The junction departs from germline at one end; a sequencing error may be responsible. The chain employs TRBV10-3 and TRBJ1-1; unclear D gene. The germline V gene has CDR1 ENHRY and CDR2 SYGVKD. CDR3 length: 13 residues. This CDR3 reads CAIRESLNTEAFF. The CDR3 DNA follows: TGTGCCATCAGGGAGTCTTTGAACACTGAAGCTTTCTTT.

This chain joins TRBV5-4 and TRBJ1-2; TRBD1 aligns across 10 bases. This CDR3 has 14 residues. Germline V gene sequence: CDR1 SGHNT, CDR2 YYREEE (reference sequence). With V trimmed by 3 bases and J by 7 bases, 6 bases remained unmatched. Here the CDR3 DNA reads TGTGCCAGCAGCTCGGACAGGGGGAGGTCTGGCTACACCTTC. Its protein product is CASSSDRGRSGYTF.

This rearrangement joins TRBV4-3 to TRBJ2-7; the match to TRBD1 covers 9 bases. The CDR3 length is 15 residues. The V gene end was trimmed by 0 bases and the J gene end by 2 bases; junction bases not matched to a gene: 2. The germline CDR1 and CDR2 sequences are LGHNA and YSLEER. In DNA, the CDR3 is TGCGCCAGCAGCCAAGATACAGGGGGCGCCTACGAGCAGTACTTC. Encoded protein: CASSQDTGGAYEQYF.

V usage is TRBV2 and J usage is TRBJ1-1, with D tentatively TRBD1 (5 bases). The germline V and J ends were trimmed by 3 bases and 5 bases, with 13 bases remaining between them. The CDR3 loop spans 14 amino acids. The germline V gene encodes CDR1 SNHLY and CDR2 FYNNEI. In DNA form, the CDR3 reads TGTGCCAGCAGTGATAGTCAGGGAGTAACTGAAGCTTTCTTT. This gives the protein CASSDSQGVTEAFF. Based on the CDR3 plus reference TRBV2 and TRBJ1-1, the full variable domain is EPEVTQTPSHQVTQMGQEVILRCVPISNHLYFYWYRQILGQKVEFLVSFYNNEISEKSEIFDDQFSVERPDGSNFTLKIRSTKLEDSAMYFCASSDSQGVTEAFFGQGTRLTVV.

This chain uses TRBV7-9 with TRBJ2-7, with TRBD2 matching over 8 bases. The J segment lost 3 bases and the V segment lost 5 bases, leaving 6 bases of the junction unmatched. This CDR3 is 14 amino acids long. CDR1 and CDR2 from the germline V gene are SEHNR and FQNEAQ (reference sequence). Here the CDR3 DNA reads TGTGCCAGCAGCCCCCCGGGAGGGGGCTACGAGCAGTACTTC. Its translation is CASSPPGGGYEQYF.